What follows are 5 T cell receptor beta chains derived from one specimen sequenced in a study of Graves' ophthalmopathy and Graves' hyperthyroidism. Scientists amplified the TCR beta CDR3 regions from RNA transcripts. HTBI primers were employed in first-round RT-PCR, then a second-round multiplex PCR followed. MiXCR, applied by TCRdb to the multiplex PCR reads, yields one record per CDR3 protein. Here the sample spans under 800,000 distinct CDR3 sequences, about a fifth being singletons. Source material: peripheral blood. These receptors came from a woman aged 18-29 years with stable Graves' hyperthyroidism. Some clones in this sample may be carry-over from other donors' samples.

This clonotype was observed a few times. A junction boundary mismatches the germline segment, possibly from a read error. The gene calls are TRBV7-2 and TRBJ1-1; 7 bases map to TRBD1. The V gene's germline CDR1 is SGHTA and CDR2 FQGNSA. This CDR3 has 13 amino acids. The DNA of the CDR3 is TGTGCCAGCAACTTAGATGGACAGGATGAAGCTTTCTTT. This sequence encodes CASNLDGQDEAFF.

This clonotype was observed at least ten times. The V and J genes are TRBV28 and TRBJ1-5; D unclear. The CDR3 is 15 residues long. Germline CDR1 reads MDHEN; CDR2 reads SYDVKM. Trimming removed 7 bases at V and 5 bases at J, with 18 bases between. CDR3 amino acids: CASTYGWKQHQPQHF. CDR3 bases: TGTGCCAGCACCTACGGGTGGAAACAACATCAGCCCCAGCATTTT. The full variable domain, completed using reference TRBV28 and TRBJ1-5, is DVKVTQSSRYLVKRTGEKVFLECVQDMDHENMFWYRQDPGLGLRLIYFSYDVKMKEKGDIPEGYSVSREKKERFSLILESASTNQTSMYLCASTYGWKQHQPQHFGDGTRLSIL.

This clonotype was detected ten times or more. The V gene is TRBV7-9, the J gene TRBJ2-7; 8 nucleotides agree with TRBD2. The CDR3 has 15 residues. V gave up 1 base and J gave up 2 bases; unmatched junction bases: 4. The germline V gene has CDR1 SEHNR and CDR2 FQNEAQ (reference sequence). The CDR3 loop reads CASSLVAGTTYEQYF. For the CDR3, the DNA is TGTGCCAGCAGCTTAGTAGCGGGGACCACCTACGAGCAGTACTTC.

This clonotype has ten or more counts. The V and J genes are TRBV6-5 and TRBJ2-7, with 10 bases fitting TRBD2. Germline loops: CDR1 MNHEY, CDR2 SVGAGI. The CDR3 runs to 15 residues. Trimming cost V 2 bases and J 6 bases; bases outside gene matches: 7. The CDR3 here is CASSYASSGSGEQYF. The CDR3 nucleotides read TGTGCCAGCAGTTACGCTTCTAGCGGGAGTGGCGAGCAGTACTTC.

The table lists this clonotype with many counts. For the CDR3, the DNA is TGCAGTGCTAGAGTCCCTGGCAGGGGAAATGAAGCTTTCTTT. It codes for CSARVPGRGNEAFF. This chain links TRBV20-1 with TRBJ1-1; possibly TRBD1 for D (6 bases). V was trimmed by 1 base and J by 7 bases, leaving 16 bases between them. CDR1 and CDR2 (germline): DFQATT, SNEGSKA (reference sequence). This CDR3 has 14 amino acids.